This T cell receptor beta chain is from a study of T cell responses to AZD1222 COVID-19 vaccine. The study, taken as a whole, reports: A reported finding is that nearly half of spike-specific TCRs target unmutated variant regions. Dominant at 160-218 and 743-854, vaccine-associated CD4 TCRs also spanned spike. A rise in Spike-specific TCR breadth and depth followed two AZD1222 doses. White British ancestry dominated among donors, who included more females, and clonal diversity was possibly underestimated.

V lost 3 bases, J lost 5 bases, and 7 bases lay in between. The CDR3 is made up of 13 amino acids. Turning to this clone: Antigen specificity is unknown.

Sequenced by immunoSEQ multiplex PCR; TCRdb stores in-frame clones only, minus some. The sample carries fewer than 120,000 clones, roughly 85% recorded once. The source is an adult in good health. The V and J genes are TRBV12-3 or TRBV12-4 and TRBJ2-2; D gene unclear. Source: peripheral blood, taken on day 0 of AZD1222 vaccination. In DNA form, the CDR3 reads TGTGCCAGCAGTTTCTCCGGGACCGGGGAGCTGTTTTTT. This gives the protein CASSFSGTGELFF.